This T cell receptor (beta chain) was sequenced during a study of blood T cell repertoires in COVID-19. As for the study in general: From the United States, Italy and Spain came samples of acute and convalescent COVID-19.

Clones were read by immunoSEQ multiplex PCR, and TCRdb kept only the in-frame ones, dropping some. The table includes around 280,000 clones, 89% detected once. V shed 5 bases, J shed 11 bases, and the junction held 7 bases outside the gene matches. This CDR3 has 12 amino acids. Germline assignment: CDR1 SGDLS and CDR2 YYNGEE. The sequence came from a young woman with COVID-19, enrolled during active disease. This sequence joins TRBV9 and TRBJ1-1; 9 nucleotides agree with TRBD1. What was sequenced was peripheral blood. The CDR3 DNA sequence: TGTGCCAGCAGGGGGGGACAGGGTCTGGCTTTCTTT. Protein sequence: CASRGGQGLAFF.